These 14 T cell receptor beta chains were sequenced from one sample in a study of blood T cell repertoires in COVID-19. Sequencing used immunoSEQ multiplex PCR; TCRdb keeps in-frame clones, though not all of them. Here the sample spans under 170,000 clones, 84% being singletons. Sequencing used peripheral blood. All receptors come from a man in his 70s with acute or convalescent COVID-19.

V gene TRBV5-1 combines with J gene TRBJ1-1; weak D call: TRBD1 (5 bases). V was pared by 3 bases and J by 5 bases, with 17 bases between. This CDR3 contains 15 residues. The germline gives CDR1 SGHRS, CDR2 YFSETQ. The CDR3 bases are TGCGCCAGCAGCTCGACTACGTCTGGGGGGACTGAAGCTTTCTTT. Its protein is CASSSTTSGGTEAFF.

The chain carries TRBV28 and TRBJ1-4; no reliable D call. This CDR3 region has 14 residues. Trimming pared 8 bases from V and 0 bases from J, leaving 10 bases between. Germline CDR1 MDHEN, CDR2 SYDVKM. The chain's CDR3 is CASGDGATNEKLFF. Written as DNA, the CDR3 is TGTGCCAGCGGAGACGGAGCAACTAATGAAAAACTGTTTTTT.

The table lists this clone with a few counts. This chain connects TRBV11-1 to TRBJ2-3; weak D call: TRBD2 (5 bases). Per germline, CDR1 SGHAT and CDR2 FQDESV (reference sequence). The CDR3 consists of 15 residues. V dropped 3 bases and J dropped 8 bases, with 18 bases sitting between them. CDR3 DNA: TGTGCCAGCAGCTTTCTTGGGAGCCTTGCTGGTACGCAGTATTTT. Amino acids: CASSFLGSLAGTQYF.

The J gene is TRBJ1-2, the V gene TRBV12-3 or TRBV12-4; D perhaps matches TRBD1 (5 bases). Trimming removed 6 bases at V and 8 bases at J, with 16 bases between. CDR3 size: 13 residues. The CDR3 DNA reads TGTGCCAGCAGGGTGGGGGGAGCAGAAGGCTACACCTTC. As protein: CASRVGGAEGYTF.

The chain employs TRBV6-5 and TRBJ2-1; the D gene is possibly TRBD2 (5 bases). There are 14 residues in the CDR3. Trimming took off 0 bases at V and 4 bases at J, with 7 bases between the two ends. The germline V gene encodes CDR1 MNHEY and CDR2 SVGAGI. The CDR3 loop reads CASSYSRGYNEQFF. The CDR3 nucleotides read TGTGCCAGCAGTTACTCAAGAGGGTACAATGAGCAGTTCTTC.

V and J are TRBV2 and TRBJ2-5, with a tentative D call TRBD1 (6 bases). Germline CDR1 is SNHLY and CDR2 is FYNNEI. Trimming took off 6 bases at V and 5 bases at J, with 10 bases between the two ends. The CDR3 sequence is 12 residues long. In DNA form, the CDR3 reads TGTGCCAGCAGGAGGGACACGGAGACCCAGTACTTC. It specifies CASRRDTETQYF.

In nucleotides, the CDR3 is TGTGCCAGCAGCTTATTTAGAGTTCCGGGACAGGGATTTCAGCCCCAGCATTTT. This sequence encodes CASSLFRVPGQGFQPQHF. This chain uses TRBV7-8 with TRBJ1-5; 9 bases map to TRBD1. CDR1 is SGHVS and CDR2 is FQNEAQ in the germline V gene. Trimming removed 2 bases from V and 6 bases from J; junction bases left unmatched: 14. The CDR3 runs 18 residues. The whole variable domain, remainder taken from reference TRBV7-8 and TRBJ1-5, is GAGVSQSPRYKVAKRGQDVALRCDPISGHVSLFWYQQALGQGPEFLTYFQNEAQLDKSGLPSDRFFAERPEGSVSTLKIQRTQQEDSAVYLCASSLFRVPGQGFQPQHFGDGTRLSIL.

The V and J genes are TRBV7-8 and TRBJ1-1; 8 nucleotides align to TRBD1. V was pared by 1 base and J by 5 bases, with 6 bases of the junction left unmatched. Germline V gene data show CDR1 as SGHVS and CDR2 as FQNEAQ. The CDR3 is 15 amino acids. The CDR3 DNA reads TGTGCCAGCAGCTTAGAGGGACAGGATTTGACTGAAGCTTTCTTT. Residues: CASSLEGQDLTEAFF. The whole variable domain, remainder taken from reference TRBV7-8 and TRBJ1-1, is GAGVSQSPRYKVAKRGQDVALRCDPISGHVSLFWYQQALGQGPEFLTYFQNEAQLDKSGLPSDRFFAERPEGSVSTLKIQRTQQEDSAVYLCASSLEGQDLTEAFFGQGTRLTVV.

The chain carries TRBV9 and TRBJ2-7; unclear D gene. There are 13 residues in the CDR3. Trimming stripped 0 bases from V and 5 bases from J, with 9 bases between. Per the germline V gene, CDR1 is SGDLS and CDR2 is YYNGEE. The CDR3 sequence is CASSVGPVDEQYF. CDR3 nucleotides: TGTGCCAGCAGCGTAGGGCCTGTCGACGAGCAGTACTTC.

CDR3 coding DNA: TGTGCCAGCAGTGGGGACAGGGGCGCGGGTCAGCCCCAGCATTTT. It is translated as CASSGDRGAGQPQHF. The chain combines TRBV2 with TRBJ1-5; 10 bases match TRBD1. The V gene's germline CDR1 is SNHLY and CDR2 FYNNEI. Losses at the gene ends were 4 bases for V and 6 bases for J; bases not matched to a gene: 6. The CDR3 runs 15 residues.

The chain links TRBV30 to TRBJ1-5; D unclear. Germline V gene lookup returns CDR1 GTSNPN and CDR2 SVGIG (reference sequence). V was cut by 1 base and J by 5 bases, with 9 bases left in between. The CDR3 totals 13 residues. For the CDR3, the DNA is TGTGCCTGGAGTGCGGGAACCGATCAGCCCCAGCATTTT. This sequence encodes CAWSAGTDQPQHF.

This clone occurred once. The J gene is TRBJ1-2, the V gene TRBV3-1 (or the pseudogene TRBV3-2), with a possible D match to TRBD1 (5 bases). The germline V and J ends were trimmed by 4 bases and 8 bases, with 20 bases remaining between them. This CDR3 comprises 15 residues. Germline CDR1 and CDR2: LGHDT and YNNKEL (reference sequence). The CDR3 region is CASSPPGWGGRGYTF. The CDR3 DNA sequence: TGTGCCAGCAGCCCCCCGGGATGGGGGGGAAGAGGCTACACCTTC.

CDR3 loop: CASSVVRGFNQPQHF. In DNA, the CDR3 is TGTGCCAGCAGCGTAGTTCGAGGGTTCAATCAGCCCCAGCATTTT. The chain joins TRBV9 to TRBJ1-5; D gene uncertain. The CDR3 contains 15 residues. The germline V and J ends were trimmed by 0 bases and 3 bases, with 10 bases remaining between them. The germline gives CDR1 SGDLS, CDR2 YYNGEE.

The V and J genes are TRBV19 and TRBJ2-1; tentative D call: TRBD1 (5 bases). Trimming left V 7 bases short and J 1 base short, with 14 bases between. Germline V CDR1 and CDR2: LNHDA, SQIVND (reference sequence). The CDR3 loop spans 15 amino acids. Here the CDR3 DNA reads TGTGCCAGTAAGGGGCCAGGACATTCCTACAATGAGCAGTTCTTC. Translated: CASKGPGHSYNEQFF.